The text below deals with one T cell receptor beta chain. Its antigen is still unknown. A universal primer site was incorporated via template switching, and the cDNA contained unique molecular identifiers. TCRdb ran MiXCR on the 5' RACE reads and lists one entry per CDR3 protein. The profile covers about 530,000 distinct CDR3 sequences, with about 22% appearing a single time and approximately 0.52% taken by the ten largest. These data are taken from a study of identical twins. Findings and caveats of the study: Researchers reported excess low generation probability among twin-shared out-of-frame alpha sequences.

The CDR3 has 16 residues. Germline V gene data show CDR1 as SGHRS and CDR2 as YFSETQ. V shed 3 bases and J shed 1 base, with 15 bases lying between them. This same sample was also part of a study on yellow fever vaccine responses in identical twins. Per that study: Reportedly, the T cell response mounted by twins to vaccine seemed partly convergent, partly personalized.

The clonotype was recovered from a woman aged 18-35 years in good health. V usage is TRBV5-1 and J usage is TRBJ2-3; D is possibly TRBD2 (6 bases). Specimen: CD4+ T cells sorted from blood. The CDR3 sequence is CASSSEGYLGTDTQYF. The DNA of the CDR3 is TGCGCCAGCAGCTCGGAGGGATATCTGGGCACAGATACGCAGTATTTT.